The 18 T cell receptor beta chains in this list originate from one sample, sequenced in a study of T-cell memory formation after mild COVID-19. Using its own MiXCR run on the 5' RACE reads, TCRdb lists one record per CDR3 protein. The sample includes over 500,000 distinct CDR3 sequences, approximately 15% of them seen just once. Sequenced material: PBMCs or a T cell subset sorted from them (not recorded which). These receptors came from an adult woman who had mild COVID-19 (a few samples of this study predate the infection). Cell type and time point are not known.

The chain employs TRBV7-2 and TRBJ2-1; 8 bases agree with TRBD1. With V trimmed by 5 bases and J by 0 bases, 9 bases remained unmatched. CDR3 length equals 17 residues. Per the germline V gene, CDR1 is SGHTA and CDR2 is FQGNSA. The CDR3 loop reads CASSLRQGPSSYNEQFF. In DNA form, the CDR3 reads TGTGCCAGCAGCCTCCGACAGGGGCCAAGCTCCTACAATGAGCAGTTCTTC.

J is TRBJ2-7 and V is TRBV11-3; D gene uncertain. The germline CDR1 and CDR2 sequences are SGHNT and YENEEA. Trimming took 3 bases from V and 2 from J, leaving 17 bases between them. The CDR3 is made up of 16 amino acids. The CDR3 is CASSFTWQDLAYEQYF. CDR3 nucleotide sequence: TGTGCCAGCAGCTTCACCTGGCAGGACCTTGCCTACGAGCAGTACTTC. The variable domain in full, with the rest retrieved from reference TRBV11-3 and TRBJ2-7, is EAGVVQSPRYKIIEKKQPVAFWCNPISGHNTLYWYLQNLGQGPELLIRYENEEAVDDSQLPKDRFSAERLKGVDSTLKIQPAELGDSAVYLCASSFTWQDLAYEQYFGPGTRLTVT.

The chain uses TRBV6-5 and TRBJ2-2, with 12 nucleotides matching TRBD2. CDR1 is MNHEY, CDR2 SVGAGI, per germline. The length of the CDR3 is 15 residues. V lost 6 bases, J lost 8 bases, and 7 bases stayed unmatched. CDR3 DNA sequence: TGTGCCAGCAGACCCCTAGCGGGGGGGGCGGGGGAGCTGTTTTTT. Its protein product is CASRPLAGGAGELFF.

The gene calls are TRBV11-3 and TRBJ2-5; the match to TRBD1 covers 7 bases. Germline V gene sequence: CDR1 SGHNT, CDR2 YENEEA. The V gene end was trimmed by 5 bases and the J gene end by 4 bases; junction bases not matched to a gene: 10. This CDR3 region has 15 residues. CDR3: CASSAYRGDPETQYF. The CDR3 DNA reads as TGTGCCAGCAGCGCTTACAGGGGCGACCCAGAGACCCAGTACTTC.

The table lists this clonotype with a few counts. The V and J genes are TRBV15 and TRBJ2-7, with 8 bases identical to TRBD1. The CDR3 is 14 residues long. In germline, CDR1 is LNHNV, CDR2 YYDKDF (reference sequence). V lost 8 bases, J lost 4 bases, and 10 bases stayed unmatched. CDR3 residues: CATRPGQALYEQYF. The CDR3 DNA follows: TGTGCCACCCGCCCGGGACAGGCACTATACGAGCAGTACTTC.

This clonotype has just one count. The chain joins TRBV18 to TRBJ1-4; no firm D call. The V gene's germline CDR1 is KGHSH and CDR2 LQKENI. The CDR3 covers 12 residues. V lost 6 bases, J lost 7 bases, and 9 bases lay in between. The CDR3 DNA reads TGTGCCAGCTCCCCTAGCCGTGAAAAACTGTTTTTT. It specifies CASSPSREKLFF.

The chain recombines TRBV12-3 or TRBV12-4 with TRBJ2-3, with D unclear. Deletions cut 6 bases from V and 2 bases from J, with 15 bases between. The CDR3 spans 15 residues. CDR3 DNA sequence: TGTGCCAGCAGGAAAGAAGACCGGTCCACAGATACGCAGTATTTT. It yields the protein CASRKEDRSTDTQYF.

This clonotype appeared a few times. V is TRBV20-1 and J is TRBJ2-7; the match to TRBD2 covers 7 bases. Trimming took 1 base from V and 7 from J; bases not matched to a gene: 7. The CDR3 sequence is 13 residues long. Germline V CDR1 and CDR2: DFQATT, SNEGSKA (reference sequence). The CDR3 here is CSARARWEGEQYF. Here the CDR3 DNA reads TGCAGTGCTAGAGCCCGGTGGGAGGGGGAGCAGTACTTC.

The chain has TRBV2 and TRBJ1-1; possible D gene TRBD1, 5 bases. The V end lost 4 bases, the J end lost 7 bases, and 7 bases lay between the germline ends. The CDR3 sequence is 11 residues long. Germline CDR1 and CDR2: SNHLY and FYNNEI. The CDR3: CASSGQLEAFF. In DNA, the CDR3 is TGTGCCAGCAGTGGACAGCTTGAAGCTTTCTTT.

CDR3 in amino acids: CASSEGAGGSYEQYF. CDR3 in DNA: TGTGCCAGCAGTGAAGGCGCAGGGGGATCCTACGAGCAGTACTTC. The gene calls are TRBV25-1 and TRBJ2-7, with TRBD1 matching 7 bases. CDR1 is MGHDK and CDR2 is SYGVNS in the germline V gene. The junction had 5 bases not matched to a gene; V was cut back by 2 bases and J by 1 base. The CDR3 is 15 amino acids.

This clonotype was seen a handful of times. The chain employs TRBV5-5 and TRBJ1-2, with D maybe TRBD1 (6 bases). Germline V gene sequence: CDR1 SGHKS, CDR2 YYEKEE (reference sequence). This CDR3 has 14 residues. V was cut by 4 bases and J by 0 bases, with 10 bases left in between. CDR3 loop: CASSTGIANYGYTF. The CDR3 nucleotides are TGTGCCAGCAGCACAGGGATCGCTAACTATGGCTACACCTTC.

The V gene is TRBV7-3, the J gene TRBJ2-3, with TRBD2 as a possible D gene (6 bases). This CDR3 comprises 15 residues. Germline V gene lookup returns CDR1 SGHTA and CDR2 FQGTGA. V lost 1 base and J lost 0, with 8 bases in between. Here the CDR3 DNA reads TGTGCCAGCAGCTTAATGGGGACTAGCACAGATACGCAGTATTTT. This codes for CASSLMGTSTDTQYF.

This clonotype was counted between two and nine times. The chain joins TRBV6-5 to TRBJ2-7, with D uncertain. CDR3 length equals 15 residues. Germline V lookup: CDR1 MNHEY, CDR2 SVGAGI. Trimming pared 0 bases from V and 4 bases from J, leaving 13 bases between. The CDR3 reads CASSYSYSGNYEQYF. The CDR3 DNA sequence: TGTGCCAGCAGTTACTCGTATTCAGGCAATTACGAGCAGTACTTC.

The V and J genes are TRBV7-2 and TRBJ2-5; 11 bases align to TRBD2. There are 16 residues in the CDR3. Germline V gene sequence: CDR1 SGHTA, CDR2 FQGNSA. Trimming removed 3 bases from V and 5 bases from J; junction bases left unmatched: 8. The CDR3 protein is CASSFGSGRAGETQYF. DNA of the CDR3: TGTGCCAGCAGCTTTGGTAGCGGGAGGGCCGGGGAGACCCAGTACTTC.

A remark on this clonotype: The germline gene is not matched at one end of the junction; a read error may be the cause. The J gene is TRBJ2-4, the V gene TRBV5-4; D unresolved. CDR1 and CDR2 from the germline V gene are SGHNT and YYREEE (reference sequence). The CDR3 contains 15 residues. The CDR3 DNA follows: TGTGCCAGCAGCTTGGGATTTAGAGCCCAAAACATTCAGTACTTC. Translating gives CASSLGFRAQNIQYF.

The chain employs TRBV14 and TRBJ2-7; tentatively, D is TRBD2 (5 bases). This CDR3 has 14 amino acids. Trimming removed 4 bases from V and 3 bases from J, with 13 bases in between. CDR1 is SGHDN, CDR2 FVKESK, per germline. CDR3 protein: CASSPVPLDYEQYF. The DNA for the CDR3 is TGTGCCAGCAGCCCCGTACCACTAGACTACGAGCAGTACTTC.

The chain is built from TRBV5-1 and TRBJ1-3; D unclear. The CDR3 spans 17 residues. V lost 0 bases and J 4 bases, leaving 17 bases between the germline ends. CDR1 SGHRS and CDR2 YFSETQ come from the germline V gene. CDR3: CASSLDIGEVTGNTIYF. The CDR3 bases are TGCGCCAGCAGCTTGGATATTGGGGAAGTAACCGGAAACACCATATATTTT.

This clonotype was seen repeatedly, ten times or more. This chain's CDR3 is CATSGGTGAVTDTQYF. CDR3 nucleotides: TGTGCCACCAGTGGGGGGACCGGGGCGGTCACAGATACGCAGTATTTT. V and J are TRBV24-1 and TRBJ2-3, with D perhaps TRBD1 or TRBD2 (5 bases each). The CDR3 has 16 residues. Germline CDR1 is KGHDR and CDR2 is SFDVKD. The V end lost 5 bases, the J end lost 2 bases, and 16 bases lay between the germline ends.